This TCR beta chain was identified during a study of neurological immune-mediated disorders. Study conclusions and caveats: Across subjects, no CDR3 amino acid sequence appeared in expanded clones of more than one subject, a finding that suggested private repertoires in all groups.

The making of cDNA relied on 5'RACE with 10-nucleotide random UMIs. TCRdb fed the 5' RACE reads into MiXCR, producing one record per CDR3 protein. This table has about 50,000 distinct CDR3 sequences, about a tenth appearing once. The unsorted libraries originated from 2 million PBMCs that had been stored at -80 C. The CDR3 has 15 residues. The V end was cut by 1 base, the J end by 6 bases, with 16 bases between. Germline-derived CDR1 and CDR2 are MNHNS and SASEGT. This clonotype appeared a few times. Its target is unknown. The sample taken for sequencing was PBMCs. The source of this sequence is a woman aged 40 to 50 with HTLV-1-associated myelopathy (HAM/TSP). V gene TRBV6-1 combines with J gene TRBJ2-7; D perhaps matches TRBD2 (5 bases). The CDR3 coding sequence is TGTGCCAGCAGTGAAGTGTTAGCGACTCCGGGCGAGCAGTACTTC. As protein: CASSEVLATPGEQYF.